This T cell receptor (beta chain) was sequenced for a study of T cell responses to AZD1222 COVID-19 vaccine. General study findings and limits: Repertoires were collected only later (after the peak T cell response had occurred). Clonal diversity may have been underestimated, and the donors were mostly white British, with more females than males. Dominant CD4 TCR responses targeted spike regions 160-218 and 743-854. Unmutated variant regions are reportedly the target of nearly half of TCRs that are spike-specific.

Some clones are missing from TCRdb's copy, which holds only in-frame ones; the method was immunoSEQ multiplex PCR. The sample has about 82,000 clones, more than 85% seen once; the top ten hold roughly 5.2%. CDR1 SGDLS and CDR2 YYNGEE come from the germline V gene. V was clipped by 3 bases and J by 3 bases, with 10 bases between them. CDR3 length equals 14 residues. Note on this clone: What it binds is unknown.

The sequence came from an adult in good health. The chain is built from TRBV9 and TRBJ1-5; D is undetermined. Here the sequenced sample was peripheral blood, taken on day 0 of AZD1222 vaccination. For the CDR3, the DNA is TGTGCCAGCAGCGCCCAGTATAACAATCAGCCCCAGCATTTT. As protein: CASSAQYNNQPQHF. Complete variable domain (other parts from reference TRBV9 and TRBJ1-5): DSGVTQTPKHLITATGQRVTLRCSPRSGDLSVYWYQQSLDQGLQFLIQYYNGEERAKGNILERFSAQQFPDLHSELNLSSLELGDSALYFCASSAQYNNQPQHFGDGTRLSIL.